Below, one T cell receptor (beta chain) is given with its context. Its antigen target is currently unknown. No quality values exist for individual bases; no much larger clone is one base distant. Libraries were made using the immunoSEQ multiplex PCR assay. TCRdb took this table from immuneACCESS and kept in-frame rearrangements with V and J called. Such tables lack part of the clones; where checked against another copy, unresolved V genes explain under half of the gap, and the rest is unexplained. The sample table lists 55,000 to 85,000 clones, 94% of them with a count of one. Of the sample, 0.58% is held by the ten largest clones. The sample is drawn from a study of T cell changes during pregnancy in multiple sclerosis (dated by TCRdb to the late 2010s). For the study in its entirety: Changes in the T cell repertoire over the course of pregnancy were examined in this study in women with multiple sclerosis.

This sequence originates from a female donor with multiple sclerosis, enrolled in a pregnancy study. Sequencing was performed on peripheral blood, taken in the third trimester of pregnancy.

CDR3 protein: CASSSKAGAALNWGYTF. The bases read TGTGCCAGCAGCTCTAAGGCAGGGGCGGCACTAAATTGGGGCTACACCTTC. The chain is encoded by TRBV7-3 joined to TRBJ1-2, and perhaps TRBD1 as D gene, on 6 matching bases. Reading from cysteine to phenylalanine, the CDR3 counts 17 amino acids. The entry retains the CDR3 DNA only, 51 bases that are in frame from base 1. The germline ends are 26 bases apart after V is trimmed by 4 bases and J by 8 bases. According to the germline V gene, CDR1 reads SGHTA and CDR2 reads FQGTGA.